One sample yielded the 19 T cell receptor beta chains listed below, sequenced in a study of Graves' ophthalmopathy and Graves' hyperthyroidism. RNA transcripts yielded amplified TCR beta CDR3 regions. HTBI primers primed a first-round RT-PCR, and a second-round multiplex PCR followed. TCRdb reprocessed the multiplex PCR reads via MiXCR and lists one record per CDR3 protein. This table has hundreds of thousands of distinct CDR3 sequences, roughly 39% appearing once. Sample: peripheral blood. These TCRs come from an adult man with Graves' ophthalmopathy.

This chain links TRBV7-6 with TRBJ2-5, with D possibly being TRBD1 or TRBD2 (5 bases each). Germline V CDR1 and CDR2: SGHVS, FNYEAQ. The V and J ends lost 6 bases and 2 bases respectively, with 13 bases between them. This CDR3 is 14 amino acids long. The CDR3 is CASRGWGSQETQYF. The CDR3 nucleotides are TGTGCCAGCAGAGGGTGGGGGTCTCAAGAGACCCAGTACTTC.

This clonotype was observed a few times. With a much larger clone just one base away, this may be a read error. The rearrangement links TRBV6-6 to TRBJ1-1; weak D call: TRBD1 (6 bases). V lost 6 bases, J lost 5 bases, and 10 bases lay in between. CDR1 is MNHNY, CDR2 SVGAGI, per germline (reference sequence). This CDR3 comprises 12 residues. CDR3 in amino acids: CASRLTGTEAFF. CDR3 DNA sequence: TGTGCCAGCAGATTAACAGGGACTGAAGCTTTCTTT.

The chain employs TRBV5-1 and TRBJ1-3, with 7 bases identical to TRBD1. V dropped 2 bases and J dropped 0; count of bases not matched to a gene: 5. From germline, CDR1 is SGHRS and CDR2 YFSETQ. This CDR3 has 16 residues. CDR3 residues: CASSFQGVSSGNTIYF. CDR3 coding DNA: TGCGCCAGCAGCTTCCAGGGGGTATCCTCTGGAAACACCATATATTTT.

This clonotype was seen many times. The chain couples TRBV29-1 to TRBJ1-1; the D is unclear. CDR3 length equals 13 residues. Germline-derived CDR1 and CDR2 are SQVTM and ANQGSEA. The ends were cut back, 2 bases at V and 4 bases at J, with 11 bases in the middle. The CDR3 protein is CSVESGEGTEAFF. DNA for the CDR3: TGCAGCGTTGAATCCGGGGAGGGCACTGAAGCTTTCTTT.

This clonotype was detected ten times or more. The genes are TRBV12-5 and TRBJ1-6; D ambiguous. V was pared by 0 bases and J by 14 bases, with 17 bases between. CDR3 length equals 15 residues. Germline V CDR1 and CDR2: LGHNT, FRNRAP. CDR3 in DNA: TGTGCTAGTGGTTTGGTAGGCCCTCGCCGCGGGTCCCTCCACTTT. Translation: CASGLVGPRRGSLHF.

Turning to this clonotype: A much larger clone is a single base away; this may be a read error. The J gene is TRBJ2-7, the V gene TRBV11-2, with 7 bases lining up with TRBD1. V was pared by 4 bases and J by 2 bases, with 8 bases of the junction left unmatched. CDR1 is SGHAT and CDR2 is FQNNGV in the germline V gene. The CDR3 is 15 amino acids. The CDR3 nucleotides are TGTGCCAGCAGCTCCGGGACAGCGATCGCCTACGAGCAGTACTTC. Its translation: CASSSGTAIAYEQYF. Supplemented by reference TRBV11-2 and TRBJ2-7, the full variable domain reads EAGVAQSPRYKIIEKRQSVAFWCNPISGHATLYWYQQILGQGPKLLIQFQNNGVVDDSQLPKDRFSAERLKGVDSTLKIQPAKLEDSAVYLCASSSGTAIAYEQYFGPGTRLTVT.

This clonotype was observed a few times. The junction departs from the called germline gene at one end, perhaps through a read error. The V gene is TRBV10-3, the J gene TRBJ2-7; D is unresolved. CDR3 length: 13 residues. Per germline, CDR1 ENHRY and CDR2 SYGVKD. The CDR3 coding sequence is TGTGCCAGCAGTGAAGCACGACACGTCGAGCAGTACTTC. It codes for CASSEARHVEQYF.

This clonotype came up many times. V is TRBV10-3 and J is TRBJ1-2, with D possibly TRBD1 on 5 matching bases. The ends were cut back, 10 bases at V and 3 bases at J, with 21 bases in the middle. Germline lookup yields CDR1 ENHRY and CDR2 SYGVKD. This CDR3 has 15 residues. The CDR3 bases are TGTGCCAGCACTGACCAAACCAGGGCTCACTATGGCTACACCTTC. It is translated as CASTDQTRAHYGYTF.

J is TRBJ2-7 and V is TRBV19; the match to TRBD1 covers 10 bases. CDR1 and CDR2 (germline): LNHDA, SQIVND (reference sequence). The V and J ends lost 1 base and 2 bases, in that order; junction bases with no gene match: 2. The CDR3 has 15 residues. CDR3 nucleotides: TGTGCCAGTAGTATAGCTGGGACAGGGGCCTACGAGCAGTACTTC. It translates to CASSIAGTGAYEQYF.

The V gene is TRBV7-9, the J gene TRBJ2-5; D unclear. V was cut by 3 bases and J by 2 bases, with 10 bases left in between. Looked up from germline, CDR1 is SEHNR and CDR2 is FQNEAQ (reference sequence). The CDR3 has 14 amino acids. The CDR3, as DNA: TGTGCCAGCAGCTTTGACCAGGATCAAGAGACCCAGTACTTC. This encodes CASSFDQDQETQYF.

The chain joins TRBV4-3 to TRBJ1-2, with a weak D call TRBD1 (6 bases). This CDR3 region has 15 residues. CDR1 is LGHNA, CDR2 YSLEER, per germline. V lost 0 bases to trimming and J lost 5 bases, with 13 bases between them. This chain's CDR3 is CASSQEFGRGYGYTF. Written as DNA, the CDR3 is TGCGCCAGCAGCCAAGAGTTCGGTAGGGGGTATGGCTACACCTTC.

About this clonotype itself: This may be a read error, as it is one base from a much larger clone. The V call is TRBV7-9, the J call TRBJ1-4, with D perhaps matching TRBD1 (5 bases). The germline gives CDR1 SEHNR, CDR2 FQNEAQ (reference sequence). This CDR3 comprises 13 residues. For the CDR3, the DNA is TGTACCAGCATAGTGGGGCGAAATGAAAAACTGTTTTTT. This gives the protein CTSIVGRNEKLFF.

The chain links TRBV24-1 to TRBJ1-2; no reliable D call. Per the germline V gene, CDR1 is KGHDR and CDR2 is SFDVKD. The CDR3 has 12 amino acids. V was pared by 11 bases and J by 4 bases, with 13 bases between. This CDR3 reads CASSLASYGYTF. In DNA form, the CDR3 reads TGTGCCAGCAGCTTAGCCTCCTATGGCTACACCTTC.

This clonotype showed up many times. CDR3 amino acids: CASRPEGGVVYEQYF. Written as DNA, the CDR3 is TGCGCCAGCAGGCCGGAGGGGGGAGTAGTCTACGAGCAGTACTTC. The J gene is TRBJ2-7, the V gene TRBV5-1, with D tentatively TRBD1 or TRBD2 (6 bases each). Trimming took 5 bases from V and 3 from J, leaving 18 bases between them. Germline V gene lookup returns CDR1 SGHRS and CDR2 YFSETQ. The CDR3 totals 15 residues.

This clonotype was observed many times. The CDR3 loop is CASSLPPSHGYTF. CDR3 sequence (DNA): TGTGCCAGCAGTTTACCCCCCAGTCATGGCTACACCTTC. The rearrangement joins TRBV2 to TRBJ1-2; D gene uncertain. The germline CDR1 and CDR2 sequences are SNHLY and FYNNEI. The germline V and J ends were trimmed by 5 bases and 6 bases, with 13 bases remaining between them. This CDR3 has 13 amino acids.

This clonotype was found a few times. V and J are TRBV27 and TRBJ1-6; D not certain. V lost 5 bases, J lost 4 bases, and 9 bases lay in between. This CDR3 is built from 14 residues. Germline V lookup: CDR1 MNHEY, CDR2 SMNVEV (reference sequence). The CDR3 spells CASSGMGYNSPLHF. CDR3 in DNA: TGTGCCAGCAGTGGGATGGGATATAATTCACCCCTCCACTTT.

The sample holds many counts of this clonotype. This chain joins TRBV9 and TRBJ2-7; the D is unclear. CDR3 length: 13 amino acids. V was shortened by 4 bases and J by 7 bases, with 15 bases between the two germline ends. Per the germline V gene, CDR1 is SGDLS and CDR2 is YYNGEE. CDR3 in amino acids: CASSLYRPREQYF. In nucleotides, the CDR3 is TGTGCCAGCAGCTTATATCGTCCTAGGGAGCAGTACTTC.

This clonotype was observed a handful of times. The rearrangement joins TRBV12-5 to TRBJ1-1, with 10 bases lining up with TRBD1. Germline CDR1 reads LGHNT; CDR2 reads FRNRAP. With 3 bases clipped from V and 5 bases from J, the junction kept 12 bases outside the gene matches. CDR3 length: 17 residues. The CDR3 region has the DNA TGTGCTAGTGGTTTCTCCACGGACAGGGGGTTCGGAACTGAAGCTTTCTTT. This gives the protein CASGFSTDRGFGTEAFF.

Points on this clonotype: One base away lies a much larger clone, so this may be a sequencing read error. A read error is likely, as this CDR3 ends without the conserved phenylalanine or tryptophan. The chain employs TRBV7-9 and TRBJ1-1; D unclear. Germline-derived CDR1 and CDR2 are SEHNR and FQNEAQ (reference sequence). The CDR3 length is 14 residues. V lost 0 bases to trimming and J lost 1 base, with 6 bases between them. CDR3 in DNA: TGTGCCAGCAGCTTAGCGGCGACGAACACTGAAGCTTTCCTT. Its translation: CASSLAATNTEAFL.